This T cell receptor delta chain was identified during a study of gamma-delta chains in newborns, infants, children. TCRdb re-identified clones in the reads via CATT. This table has 14,000 to 15,000 delta-chain clones, less than 9.5% appearing once. This clone is medium-sized in the sample. The germline gives CDR1 GEAIGNYY, CDR2 EKD. Trimming cost V 3 bases and J 4 bases; bases outside gene matches: 4. The CDR3 runs to 13 residues. Sequenced input: blood. This clonotype was sampled from a child who was a newborn, infant or young child, either healthy, febrile or measles-vaccinated (not recorded which). The chain has TRDV2 and TRDJ1; TRDD3 matches at 7 bases. The CDR3 DNA is TGTGCCTGTGACGGGATACTGGACGATAAACTCATCTTT. It encodes CACDGILDDKLIF.